This paragraph reports one T cell receptor beta chain. The sample belongs to a study of T cells in tuberculosis. After thawing and overnight rest, PBMC were stained with GMM-loaded CD1B tetramer, viability dye and anti-CD3 for sorting. The lipid loaded on the CD1B tetramers was C32 glucose monomycolate from Rhodococcus equi. Generated by immunoSEQ multiplex PCR, the TCRdb table keeps only in-frame clones and is missing some. Of tens of thousands of clones in the sample, just over 90% were seen once. The CDR3 is made up of 14 amino acids. Trimming at V came to 2 bases and at J to 4 bases, leaving 2 bases not matched to a gene. Germline V CDR1 and CDR2: SEHNR, FQNEAQ (reference sequence).

This TCR was recovered from an adult woman with latent tuberculosis. V and J are TRBV7-9 and TRBJ2-1; TRBD2 matches at 7 bases. The source material was CD1b-GMM tetramer-negative cells sorted from PBMCs. This CDR3 reads CASSLWGGYNEQFF. For the CDR3, the DNA is TGTGCCAGCAGCTTATGGGGGGGGTACAATGAGCAGTTCTTC.